One and the same sample provided the 22 T cell receptor beta chains below, sequenced in a study of blood T cell repertoires in COVID-19. TCRdb's table, derived via immunoSEQ multiplex PCR, lists solely in-frame clones and lacks some. The sample carries a few hundred thousand clones, more than 65% recorded once. The material sequenced was PBMCs or T cells enriched from blood (not recorded which). Receptors originate from a man between 45 and 60 years old who had recovered from COVID-19.

This rearrangement joins TRBV6-5 to TRBJ2-2, with D possibly matching TRBD2 (6 bases). V was shortened by 2 bases and J by 8 bases, with 12 bases between the two germline ends. The CDR3 has 14 residues. Per the germline V gene, CDR1 is MNHEY and CDR2 is SVGAGI. The CDR3: CASSYMGGKGELFF. Written as DNA, the CDR3 is TGTGCCAGCAGTTACATGGGCGGGAAAGGGGAGCTGTTTTTT.

This chain links TRBV18 with TRBJ1-5; TRBD1 agrees at 8 bases. V gave up 5 bases and J gave up 6 bases; unmatched junction bases: 12. In germline, CDR1 is KGHSH, CDR2 LQKENI. CDR3 length equals 16 residues. CDR3 DNA sequence: TGTGCCAGCTCATCCCAAAGGACAGGGCGAGGTCAGCCCCAGCATTTT. It is translated as CASSSQRTGRGQPQHF.

The V gene is TRBV27, the J gene TRBJ1-5; 7 bases fit TRBD1. The CDR3 covers 15 residues. Germline V gene data show CDR1 as MNHEY and CDR2 as SMNVEV (reference sequence). The CDR3 is CATRTTGEGNQPQHF. CDR3 bases: TGTGCTACACGAACCACAGGGGAAGGGAATCAGCCCCAGCATTTT.

The chain carries TRBV6-2 or TRBV6-3 and TRBJ1-2; D might be TRBD1 (6 bases). The CDR3 extends over 14 amino acids. Germline CDR1 MNHEY, CDR2 SVGEGT. The V gene lost 5 bases and the J gene lost 8 bases, with 18 bases spanning the gap. Here the CDR3 DNA reads TGTGCCAGCAGTAAATCTTGGACAGAGGGGGGCTACACCTTC. Its translation is CASSKSWTEGGYTF.

The rearrangement links TRBV10-3 to TRBJ1-4, with 7 bases fitting TRBD1. The junction had 3 bases not matched to a gene; V was cut back by 0 bases and J by 5 bases. Germline assignment: CDR1 ENHRY and CDR2 SYGVKD. The CDR3 is made up of 15 amino acids. This chain's CDR3 is CAISESRGWNEKLFF. The DNA of the CDR3 is TGTGCCATCAGTGAGTCCAGGGGGTGGAATGAAAAACTGTTTTTT.

The chain uses TRBV12-5 and TRBJ2-2, with D maybe TRBD2 (5 bases). The CDR3 contains 16 residues. Deletions cut 3 bases from V and 0 bases from J, with 11 bases between. The germline gives CDR1 LGHNT, CDR2 FRNRAP. CDR3 protein: CASGFHFGANTGELFF. CDR3 in DNA: TGTGCTAGTGGTTTTCATTTCGGGGCGAACACCGGGGAGCTGTTTTTT.

The J gene is TRBJ1-3, the V gene TRBV7-9; tentative D call: TRBD1 (6 bases). Trimming stripped 5 bases from V and 4 bases from J, with 15 bases between. The CDR3 spans 15 residues. CDR1 and CDR2 from the germline V gene are SEHNR and FQNEAQ (reference sequence). CDR3 region: CASSPSWGQGNTIYF. CDR3 DNA sequence: TGTGCCAGCAGCCCGAGTTGGGGGCAAGGAAACACCATATATTTT.

The rearrangement joins TRBV2 to TRBJ2-7, with 8 bases lining up with TRBD1. The germline V gene encodes CDR1 SNHLY and CDR2 FYNNEI. This CDR3 is 16 amino acids long. Unmatched junction bases numbered 14, after V lost 7 bases and J lost 3 bases. The CDR3 region has the DNA TGTGCCAGCACCCTAGGTAGAGGACAGGGTATCTACGAGCAGTACTTC. Its protein is CASTLGRGQGIYEQYF.

The chain links TRBV6-2 or TRBV6-3 to TRBJ2-3; 14 positions match TRBD2. Germline loops: CDR1 MNHEY, CDR2 SVGEGT. The V gene end was trimmed by 7 bases and the J gene end by 6 bases; junction bases not matched to a gene: 9. CDR3 length equals 16 residues. The CDR3 DNA reads as TGTGCCAGCATCCCCGGACTAGCGGGAGGTTTTGATACGCAGTATTTT. Its translation: CASIPGLAGGFDTQYF.

The V gene is TRBV5-1, the J gene TRBJ1-1; D may be TRBD1 (6 bases). V lost 2 bases to trimming and J lost 4 bases, with 15 bases between them. Germline values: CDR1 SGHRS, CDR2 YFSETQ. The CDR3 extends over 15 amino acids. DNA of the CDR3: TGCGCCAGCAGCTTAAGCTCCGGGGGGGCCACTGAAGCTTTCTTT. It is translated as CASSLSSGGATEAFF.

This chain uses TRBV18 with TRBJ2-3, with a tentative D call TRBD2 (6 bases). V lost 6 bases and J 0 bases, leaving 13 bases between the germline ends. From germline, CDR1 is KGHSH and CDR2 LQKENI. CDR3 length: 15 amino acids. CDR3 DNA sequence: TGTGCCAGCTCTCGCTGGGGGACTAGCACAGATACGCAGTATTTT. This sequence encodes CASSRWGTSTDTQYF.

This clone has a single count. The chain carries TRBV7-3 and TRBJ1-3, with unresolved D. The CDR3 covers 15 residues. CDR1 is SGHTA, CDR2 FQGTGA, per germline. V was pared by 4 bases and J by 2 bases, with 12 bases between. CDR3 in DNA: TGTGCCAGCAGCTCAGTCCACAGCCCTGGAAACACCATATATTTT. As protein: CASSSVHSPGNTIYF.

CDR3 region: CASKFSGDTGELFF. The DNA for the CDR3 is TGTGCCAGTAAGTTTAGCGGCGACACCGGGGAGCTGTTTTTT. V and J are TRBV19 and TRBJ2-2; D is possibly TRBD2 (6 bases). Per the germline V gene, CDR1 is LNHDA and CDR2 is SQIVND (reference sequence). This CDR3 contains 14 residues. V gave up 7 bases and J gave up 3 bases, with 12 bases separating them.

The chain combines TRBV7-9 with TRBJ1-2; TRBD1 aligns across 9 bases. The CDR3 is 18 residues long. J was trimmed by 6 bases and V by 5 bases; bases with no gene match: 19. Germline values: CDR1 SEHNR, CDR2 FQNEAQ (reference sequence). CDR3 protein: CASSPLSSNRGPSDGYTF. The CDR3 nucleotides are TGTGCCAGCAGCCCCCTGTCTTCTAACAGGGGGCCTTCTGATGGCTACACCTTC.

This clone was counted ten times or more. The V gene is TRBV4-3, the J gene TRBJ2-7, with 7 bases lining up with TRBD2. The CDR3 sequence is 15 residues long. With V trimmed by 3 bases and J by 1 base, 6 bases remained unmatched. The germline V gene encodes CDR1 LGHNA and CDR2 YSLEER. CDR3 sequence reads: CASSQYLAESYEQYF. The CDR3 coding sequence is TGCGCCAGCAGCCAGTATCTAGCGGAATCCTACGAGCAGTACTTC.

The chain links TRBV5-1 to TRBJ1-5; no definite D call. Germline values: CDR1 SGHRS, CDR2 YFSETQ. V dropped 1 base and J dropped 2 bases, with 7 bases sitting between them. This CDR3 has 14 residues. The CDR3 sequence is CASSLNAGNQPQHF. CDR3 bases: TGCGCCAGCAGCTTGAACGCAGGCAATCAGCCCCAGCATTTT. The variable domain in full, completed from reference TRBV5-1 and TRBJ1-5, reads KAGVTQTPRYLIKTRGQQVTLSCSPISGHRSVSWYQQTPGQGLQFLFEYFSETQRNKGNFPGRFSGRQFSNSRSEMNVSTLELGDSALYLCASSLNAGNQPQHFGDGTRLSIL.

The chain combines TRBV6-4 with TRBJ1-4; 9 bases fit TRBD1. Germline loops: CDR1 MRHNA, CDR2 SNTAGT. CDR3 length equals 16 residues. V shed 4 bases, J shed 6 bases, and the junction held 9 bases outside the gene matches. In DNA, the CDR3 is TGTGCCAGCAGTGTCCCGGGACAGGGTCGAGATGAAAAACTGTTTTTT. This sequence encodes CASSVPGQGRDEKLFF.

J is TRBJ2-7 and V is TRBV12-3 or TRBV12-4, with D perhaps matching TRBD1 (5 bases). Trimming stripped 8 bases from V and 4 bases from J, with 12 bases between. This CDR3 is built from 12 residues. CDR3 DNA sequence: TGTGCCAGCGGAGACAGTCGTTACGAGCAGTACTTC. Protein product: CASGDSRYEQYF.

CDR3 DNA sequence: TGTGCCAGCAGCCCCGGGACAGGGGTTTGGGCCTACGAGCAGTACTTC. This encodes CASSPGTGVWAYEQYF. The V call is TRBV7-2, the J call TRBJ2-7, with 10 positions matching TRBD1. CDR1 and CDR2 from the germline V gene are SGHTA and FQGNSA. This CDR3 contains 16 residues. The V gene end was trimmed by 5 bases and the J gene end by 2 bases; junction bases not matched to a gene: 9.

This rearrangement joins TRBV27 to TRBJ1-6; maybe TRBD1 (6 bases). Trimming pared 0 bases from V and 7 bases from J, leaving 10 bases between. This CDR3 has 15 residues. Germline-derived CDR1 and CDR2 are MNHEY and SMNVEV (reference sequence). The CDR3 spells CASSLSATGNSPLHF. DNA of the CDR3: TGTGCCAGCAGTTTATCTGCCACAGGGAATTCACCCCTCCACTTT.

The chain recombines TRBV13 with TRBJ2-3; tentatively, D is TRBD1 (6 bases). The V gene lost 5 bases and the J gene lost 6 bases, with 15 bases spanning the gap. The germline gives CDR1 PRHDT, CDR2 FYEKMQ (reference sequence). There are 14 residues in the CDR3. The CDR3 loop reads CASSRPGAWDTQYF. The DNA for the CDR3 is TGTGCCAGCAGCCGCCCAGGGGCCTGGGATACGCAGTATTTT.

The J gene is TRBJ2-2, the V gene TRBV12-3 or TRBV12-4, with TRBD2 matching over 10 bases. V trimming: 7 bases; J trimming: 8 bases; junction bases outside the gene matches: 4. This CDR3 has 13 residues. The CDR3 spells CASTLAGAGELFF. CDR3 DNA: TGTGCCAGCACCCTAGCGGGAGCTGGGGAGCTGTTTTTT.